This T cell receptor beta chain was sequenced during a study of molecular identifiers for immune sequencing clone quantification. Findings of the study overall: Reportedly, one cell's Jurkat TCR RNA was detected within 1,100,000 naive CD8 cells. Clones that exceeded 20 RNA copies held over 98% of effector molecules, yet under 1% in naive cells.

TCRdb re-called the PCR reads with MiXCR, one entry per CDR3 protein. The sample holds more than 450,000 distinct CDR3 sequences, about 26% seen once. As CD8+CD4-CCR7+CD45RA+ cells, naive CD8 T cells were sorted. There are 15 residues in the CDR3. CDR1 and CDR2 (germline): MGHRA, YSYEKL. V was trimmed by 4 bases and J by 3 bases, leaving 13 bases between them. About this clonotype: Its antigen is not identified.

The source of this sequence is a human donor in good health. Some libraries in this study had Jurkat cell RNA spiked in. This sequence joins TRBV4-1 and TRBJ2-1, with D tentatively TRBD2 (5 bases). Sequencing was performed on naive CD8+ T cells from blood, with Jurkat cell RNA spiked in. Subset of the sample: FACS-sorted CD8+CD4-CCR7+CD45RA+ naive T cells. The CDR3 DNA reads as TGCGCCAGCAGCCGAGTGAGCGGATACTACAATGAGCAGTTCTTC. Encoded protein: CASSRVSGYYNEQFF.